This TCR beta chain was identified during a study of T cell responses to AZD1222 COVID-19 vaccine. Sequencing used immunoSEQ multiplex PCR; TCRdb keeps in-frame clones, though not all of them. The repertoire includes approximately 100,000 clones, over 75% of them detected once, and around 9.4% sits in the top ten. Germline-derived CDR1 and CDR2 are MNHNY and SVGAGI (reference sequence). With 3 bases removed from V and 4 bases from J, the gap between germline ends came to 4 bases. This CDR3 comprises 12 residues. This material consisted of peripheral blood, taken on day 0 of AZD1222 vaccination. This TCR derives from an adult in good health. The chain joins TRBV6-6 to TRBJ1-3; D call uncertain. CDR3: CASSYQGNTIYF. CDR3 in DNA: TGTGCCAGCAGTTATCAAGGAAACACCATATATTTT.